This paragraph reports one TCR beta chain. The antigen remains undetermined. Trimming took 4 bases from V and 12 from J; bases not matched to a gene: 9. Germline V lookup: CDR1 MGHRA, CDR2 YSYEKL. There are 14 residues in the CDR3. The data are from a study of CD8 T cells in ankylosing spondylitis. Study-wide points: Relatively rare in peripheral blood, disease-linked clones were also CD8+. Earlier reports found some motif variants in synovial fluid and blood in reactive arthritis. Blood of patients with ankylosing spondylitis appeared to be characterized by a TCR beta motif of eight highly homologous variants. From matched ankylosing spondylitis synovial fluid, disease-linked clones were reportedly recovered at significantly enriched levels.

Libraries of TCR beta came from quantitative 5'-RACE with molecular barcodes. One entry per CDR3 protein results from TCRdb running MiXCR on the 5' RACE reads. Of about 750,000 distinct CDR3 sequences in the sample, roughly 20% were seen once. The gene calls are TRBV4-1 and TRBJ2-1; 10 positions match TRBD2. This receptor was obtained from a male donor with ankylosing spondylitis. Sample: blood, either unsorted or a sorted T cell fraction (not recorded which). The CDR3 region is CASSLTSGLMGQFF. CDR3 nucleotide sequence: TGCGCCAGCAGCCTGACTAGCGGGTTGATGGGGCAGTTCTTC.